This is a list of T cell receptor beta chains from one sample in a study of T cells after yellow fever vaccination. TCRdb re-called the 5' RACE reads through MiXCR, storing one row per CDR3 protein. This sample has 300,000 to 350,000 distinct CDR3 sequences, with over 3.5% found just once. The input for sequencing was PBMCs, taken 15 days after the yellow fever booster vaccination. All receptors derive from a man younger than 30 who received the YFV17D yellow fever vaccine. CDR3s include the opening cysteine and the closing phenylalanine or tryptophan. A D gene is named only where the DNA matches it firmly. The listing skips clone size in some rows; elsewhere it reads once, few, many or a size class.

J | V | D | size | DNA | CDR3
TRBJ2-6 | TRBV11-2 | NA | few | TGTGCCAGCAGCTTCGTCTTAAGGGCCAACGTCCTGACTTTC | CASSFVLRANVLTF
TRBJ1-4 | TRBV20-1 | NA | few | TGCAGTGCTAGAGGGACAGCGAATACTCCAACTAATGAAAAACTGTTTTTT | CSARGTANTPTNEKLFF
TRBJ1-1 | TRBV5-1 | NA | few | TGCGCCAGCAGCTTGGACGGACATATGAACACTGAAGCTTTCTTT | CASSLDGHMNTEAFF
TRBJ2-3 | TRBV6-5 | NA | many | TGTGCCAGCAGTCCATGGACCGCAGTAGCAGATACGCAGTATTTT | CASSPWTAVADTQYF
TRBJ1-1 | TRBV27 | NA | many | TGTGCCAGCAGTGAACAGGGTAGGAACACTGAAGCTTTCTTT | CASSEQGRNTEAFF
TRBJ1-1 | TRBV20-1 | TRBD1 | many | TGCAGTGCTAGAGATCACAGGGGCTCCGCTGAAGCTTTCTTT | CSARDHRGSAEAFF
TRBJ1-1 | TRBV6-5 | NA | many | TGTGCCAGCAGGTACGGGGGGACCGAAGCTTTCTTT | CASRYGGTEAFF
TRBJ1-4 | TRBV20-1 | TRBD1 | NA | TGCAGTGCTAGAGGTTGGACAGGGGGGGGAAAACTGTTTTTT | CSARGWTGGGKLFF
TRBJ2-1 | TRBV20-1 | TRBD2 | NA | TGCAGTGCTCGGGGGGCGACTAGCGGGGGACCCTACAATGAGCAGCTCTTC | CSARGATSGGPYNEQLF
TRBJ2-1 | TRBV7-2 | NA | many | TGTGCCAGCACCCCAACCCCAGGGAATGAGCAGTTCTTC | CASTPTPGNEQFF
TRBJ2-1 | TRBV7-8 | NA | NA | TGTGCCAGCAGCTTAGTAACCAGGGGTTCCGGTGAGCAGTTCTTC | CASSLVTRGSGEQFF
TRBJ2-5 | TRBV30 | NA | many | TGTGCCTGGAGTGTGGACAGTTACTACCAAGAGACCCAGTACTTC | CAWSVDSYYQETQYF
TRBJ2-3 | TRBV5-4 | NA | NA | TGTGCCAGCTCCCCCGAGGTAATAGCCACAGATACGCAGTATTTT | CASSPEVIATDTQYF
TRBJ1-2 | TRBV5-6 | TRBD1 | few | TGTGCCAGCAGTTCGGGACAGCTGAGGAACTATGGCTACACCTTC | CASSSGQLRNYGYTF
TRBJ1-6 | TRBV5-1 | NA | few | TGCGCCAGCAGCTTGGGAGGGACGCATGAATCCAATTCACCCCTCCACTTT | CASSLGGTHESNSPLHF
TRBJ2-7 | TRBV13 | NA | many | TGTGCCAGCAGCGAGACTCGACAGTACGCCTTCTACGAGCAGTACTTC | CASSETRQYAFYEQYF
TRBJ1-2 | TRBV5-4 | NA | NA | TGTGCCAGCAGCTTGTTCTGGGGAGGGGTCTATGGCTACACCTTC | CASSLFWGGVYGYTF
TRBJ1-1 | TRBV5-5 | NA | few | TGTGCCAGCACCCGAAGAGAGAACACTGAAGCTTTCTTT | CASTRRENTEAFF
TRBJ2-3 | TRBV20-1 | TRBD2 | many | TGCAGTGCTCCAACGGCGGGGGGCACAGATACGCAGTATTTT | CSAPTAGGTDTQYF
TRBJ1-1 | TRBV15 | NA | few | TGTGCCACCAGCAGTAGGGAAGGGGGCACTGAAGCTTTCTTT | CATSSREGGTEAFF
TRBJ1-1 | TRBV7-3 | NA | many | TGTGCCAGCAGCTTAAGGCCCCGGGGCCACAAGGCTTTCTTT | CASSLRPRGHKAFF
TRBJ2-2 | TRBV18 | NA | many | TGTGCCAGCTCACAGACAAGCGGGGAGCTGTTTTTT | CASSQTSGELFF
TRBJ2-2 | TRBV12-3/TRBV12-4 | NA | NA | TGTGCCAGCAGTTTAGCGGGGGGGCCAAACGCGAACACCGGGGAGCTGTTTTTT | CASSLAGGPNANTGELFF
TRBJ1-4 | TRBV6-2/TRBV6-3 | NA | NA | TGTGCCAGCAGTTACTCGAGACGGGATGAAAAACTGTTTTTT | CASSYSRRDEKLFF